The sequence of this T cell receptor beta chain was determined in a study of CD8+CD57+ T cells in acquired aplastic anemia (dated by TCRdb to 2017 to 2018). For context, the study as a whole: A mean of approximately 2.9 ug of DNA, ranging from roughly 0.19 to 27.4 ug, was extracted from sorted CD4+ and CD8+ cells. Healthy donor samples averaged approximately 10 million reads for CD4+ and roughly 11 million for CD8+ cells.

In the study, sorted CD4+ and CD8+ blood T cells from patients with severe aplastic anemia and from healthy subjects underwent deep sequencing of TCR repertoires. Ficoll-Paque density gradient centrifugation was used to isolate peripheral blood mononuclear cells. Before DNA extraction, CD4+ and CD8+ T cells were sorted with FACS or magnetic beads. Between the V and J ends, shortened by 1 base and 0 bases respectively, the junction contains 10 bases. The CDR3 has 16 amino acids, counting the end cysteine and phenylalanine. The entry retains the CDR3 DNA only, 48 bases that are in frame from base 1. CDR1 and CDR2 (MNHNS, SASEGT) derive from the germline V gene. What the research found in general, with its limitations: Although twenty-nine CD8+ CDR3 sequences were shared by patients and controls, these sequences appeared highly expressed in patients and within the immunodominant clones of patients. Patients and healthy controls showed no significant difference in CD8+ Simpson's diversity (P=0.060).

TCR beta VDJ combination and CDR3 sequence profiling used genomic DNA as the template. An Illumina HiSeq 2000 was used for TCR repertoire sequencing. In the paper's pipeline: Repertoire assessment relied on Simpson's diversity index, CDR3 size and DJ length profiles, and TRBV/TRBJ rearrangement plots. The most abundant DNA sequence in the deep sequencing data was taken as the immunodominant clone. CDR3 amino acid sequences were screened for sharing across subjects and were compared with published repertoires and the VDJdb database. TCRdb reran the public reads through fastp at Q25 and MiXCR, keeping productive beta chains. Each CDR3 protein gets just one entry, which takes the most common genes and DNA from the rows behind it. The V and J calls, along with clone size, are taken from TCRdb and not from the paper's own processing. The sample profile shows 110,000 or so distinct CDR3 sequences; 40% to 65% of them were found once. The ten largest clones capture about a third of the sample.

Points on this clonotype: Its antigen specificity is not known. The sample holds no much larger clone one base away, and base qualities are not on file.

The source is a human donor in good health, serving as a control. The sequenced sample consisted of sorted CD4+, CD8+, or CD8+CD57+ T cells (not recorded which) from PBMCs. This chain joins TRBV6-1 to TRBJ1-3; no D segment can be confidently identified. The encoded CDR3 is CASSEVYRISGNTIYF. The DNA is as follows: TGTGCCAGCAGTGAAGTGTACCGAATCTCTGGAAACACCATATATTTT.